This T cell receptor (beta chain) was profiled in a study of blood T cell repertoires in COVID-19 (dated by TCRdb to 2019 to 2021). Study-level background: The collaborator samples originated in the United States, Italy and Spain and spanned the acute and convalescent phases of COVID-19. A freely available public database, intended as a resource for researchers studying the immune response to SARS-CoV-2, is where the repertoires were released. The material from the prospective study consisted of cDNA or gDNA derived from T cells, B-cell-depleted T cells, or PBMCs. Samples came from the ongoing ImmuneRACE study (first 160 participants) plus 1,254 subjects from 6 global collaborators. Sample metadata almost always included a de-identified subject ID, COVID-19 status, age in years and sex. Deeply sampled blood TCRbeta repertoires from subjects exposed to, actively infected with, or recovered from COVID-19 were included in the dataset. Where available, HLA class I and class II types were taken from metadata supplied by the sample provider and were not determined by assay-based typing.

The junction shows trimming of 3 bases on V and 2 bases on J, plus 8 bases between the germline ends. In the germline V gene (reference sequence), CDR1 corresponds to DFQATT and CDR2 to SNEGSKA. The cysteine opens and the phenylalanine closes a CDR3 of 13 amino acids. The read is trimmed to its CDR3 DNA, 39 bases read in frame from base 1. Points the paper makes about the study in general: How much clinical and demographic metadata was included differed by source and by participant, and the metadata was provided uncurated.

The collaborating institutions used their own protocols to collect whole blood in K2EDTA tubes. For TCRbeta analysis, collaborators shipped samples in one of three forms: frozen whole blood, isolated PBMCs, or DNA extracted from either of those sample types. In its sample, this clone was seen once. Its antigen target is currently unknown. No much larger clonotype is one base removed from it; base qualities were not supplied. TCRbeta CDR3 regions were amplified from genomic DNA by means of the immunoSEQ Assay, a bias-controlled multiplex PCR. In the paper's pipeline: Nucleated cell counts per sample were estimated from amplification of reference gene primers within the assay. Sequence reads were collapsed and filtered to measure the absolute abundance of every unique TCRbeta CDR3 rearrangement. For each sample, productive Simpson clonality was calculated by taking the square root of Simpson's diversity index across productive rearrangements. TCRdb carries this immuneACCESS record with in-frame sequences only. Its versions omit some clonotypes, under half of them owing to an unresolved V gene in the studies checked, with the rest unexplained. The D gene and trimming were derived from the DNA, and the V and J assignments and clone size from that table. This sample holds under 300,000 clones; 85% were observed only once. Together, the top ten hold about an eighth of the sample.

The chain links TRBV20-1 with TRBJ2-1; a tentative D match to TRBD2 spans 5 bases. This receptor was taken from a human donor in a cohort sampled during active COVID-19. Sequencing used peripheral blood. Here the CDR3 is given as CSASGRAYNEQFF. The DNA is TGCAGTGCTAGTGGGAGAGCCTACAATGAGCAGTTCTTC.